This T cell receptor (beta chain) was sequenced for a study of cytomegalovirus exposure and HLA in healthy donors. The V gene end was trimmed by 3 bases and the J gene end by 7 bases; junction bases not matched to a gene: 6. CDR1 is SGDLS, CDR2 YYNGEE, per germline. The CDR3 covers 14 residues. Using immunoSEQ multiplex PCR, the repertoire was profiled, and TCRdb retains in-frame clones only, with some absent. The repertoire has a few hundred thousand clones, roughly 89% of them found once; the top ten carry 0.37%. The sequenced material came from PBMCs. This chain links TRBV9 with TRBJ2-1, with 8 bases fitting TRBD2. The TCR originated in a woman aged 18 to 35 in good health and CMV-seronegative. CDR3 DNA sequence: TGTGCCAGCAGCGCGCTGACTAGCGTTAATGAGCAGTTCTTC. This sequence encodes CASSALTSVNEQFF.